This T cell receptor (beta chain) is from a study of cytomegalovirus exposure and HLA in healthy donors. The trim removed 5 bases at V and 0 bases at J, leaving 11 bases unmatched. CDR1 and CDR2 from the germline V gene are SGHAT and FQNNGV. This CDR3 comprises 17 residues. Each donor was healthy, and each was a bone marrow donor. Sampled while nominally healthy, donors likely had unrecorded immune exposures. Note on this clone: The antigen remains undetermined.

Notes on the study in general: Many donors carried some public TCRs, although rarity characterized most TCR sequences.

With 60 Vbeta and 13 Jbeta primers, the PCR was carried out. Generated by immunoSEQ multiplex PCR, the TCRdb table keeps only in-frame clones and is missing some. Here the sample spans 150,000 to 200,000 clones, around 79% being singletons. The sequenced sample was PBMCs. The V and J genes are TRBV11-2 and TRBJ1-1, with 8 bases matching TRBD1. The receptor's source is a woman aged 50 to 65 in good health and CMV-seronegative. CDR3 sequence reads: CASSPKPGQVLNTEAFF. The DNA for the CDR3 is TGTGCCAGCAGCCCTAAACCGGGACAGGTGCTGAACACTGAAGCTTTCTTT.